This TCR beta chain comes out of a study of T cell responses to AZD1222 COVID-19 vaccine. The protocol was immunoSEQ multiplex PCR, while the TCRdb copy is restricted to in-frame clones and leaves out a portion. The table shows approximately 150,000 clones, with 88% occurring only once. In regard to this clone: What it binds is not known.

V shed 4 bases and J shed 6 bases, with 9 bases lying between them. The CDR3 covers 13 residues. The V gene's germline CDR1 is SGHNT and CDR2 YENEEA. Regarding the study as a whole: Spike was spanned by vaccine-associated CD4 TCRs, which were dominant at 160-218 and 743-854. Sampling that yielded the repertoires occurred only after the peak T cell response. The study found Spike-specific TCR breadth and depth rose after two AZD1222 doses. The study reported that nearly half of spike-specific TCRs target unmutated variant regions.

The receptor's source is an adult who received the MenACWY meningococcal vaccine as a control. This sample comprised peripheral blood, obtained 28 days after the second dose of the MenACWY control vaccine. This chain connects TRBV11-3 to TRBJ2-2; D is unresolved. This CDR3 is CASSSRRSGELFF. The CDR3 region has the DNA TGTGCCAGCAGCTCCCGGCGGTCCGGGGAGCTGTTTTTT.